These 18 T cell receptor beta chains were sequenced from one sample in a study of monozygotic twins with inflammatory bowel disease. After re-calling the 5' RACE reads, TCRdb lists one entry per CDR3 protein, DNA absent. The listing records 190,000 or so distinct CDR3 sequences. Sequencing was carried out using blood. The receptor source for this set is a human donor with ulcerative colitis or Crohn's disease, or a healthy co-twin of an affected twin (not recorded which).

J is TRBJ1-5 and V is TRBV7-2. Germline CDR1 and CDR2: SGHTA and FQGNSA. CDR3 length equals 12 residues. CDR3 loop: CASRYGNQPQHF.

The V call is TRBV27, the J call TRBJ1-6; TCRdb names TRBD1, which stays unverified in the absence of DNA. Germline lookup yields CDR1 MNHEY and CDR2 SMNVEV (reference sequence). The CDR3 is 15 amino acids. The CDR3 protein is CATGTGARGGSPLHF.

The chain employs TRBV5-1 and TRBJ2-3; TCRdb reports TRBD1, a call that lacks DNA to check it against. This CDR3 has 15 amino acids. Germline CDR1 reads SGHRS; CDR2 reads YFSETQ. CDR3 sequence reads: CASLGVAGSTDTQYF.

This chain uses TRBV7-9 with TRBJ2-7; as DNA is missing, the TRBD2 call by TCRdb cannot be tested. CDR1 and CDR2 from the germline V gene are SEHNR and FQNEAQ (reference sequence). The CDR3 runs 14 residues. The CDR3 reads CASSNLRSGTEQYF. Supplemented by reference TRBV7-9 and TRBJ2-7, the full variable domain reads DTGVSQNPRHKITKRGQNVTFRCDPISEHNRLYWYRQTLGQGPEFLTYFQNEAQLEKSRLLSDRFSAERPKGSFSTLEIQRTEQGDSAMYLCASSNLRSGTEQYFGPGTRLTVT.

V and J are TRBV7-2 and TRBJ2-7. This CDR3 region has 12 residues. Germline loops: CDR1 SGHTA, CDR2 FQGNSA. CDR3 sequence reads: CASSSRLLQQYF.

This chain's CDR3 is CASSAYTGELFF. This chain links TRBV7-2 with TRBJ2-2. Looked up from germline, CDR1 is SGHTA and CDR2 is FQGNSA. CDR3 length: 12 amino acids. The complete variable domain, with remaining parts taken from reference TRBV7-2 and TRBJ2-2, reads GAGVSQSPSNKVTEKGKDVELRCDPISGHTALYWYRQSLGQGLEFLIYFQGNSAPDKSGLPSDRFSAERTGGSVSTLTIQRTQQEDSAVYLCASSAYTGELFFGEGSRLTVL.

The chain couples TRBV12-3 or TRBV12-4 to TRBJ2-7; no DNA is available, so the TRBD1 call from TCRdb remains unchecked. The CDR3 consists of 14 residues. CDR3 loop: CASSPGATTYEQYF.

V is TRBV5-1 and J is TRBJ2-7; TCRdb's D gene call, TRBD1, goes unchecked for lack of DNA. This CDR3 region has 14 residues. The germline gives CDR1 SGHRS, CDR2 YFSETQ. The chain's CDR3 is CASSPTTGGYEQYF.

The chain is built from TRBV9 and TRBJ1-1. CDR3 length: 13 amino acids. The germline V gene has CDR1 SGDLS and CDR2 YYNGEE. The CDR3 spells CASSMGQNTEAFF.

The chain has TRBV3-1 and TRBJ1-1. The CDR3 contains 14 residues. In germline, CDR1 is LGHDT, CDR2 YNNKEL (reference sequence). CDR3 in amino acids: CASSLSGPSTEAFF.

V gene TRBV29-1 combines with J gene TRBJ2-7; TCRdb designates TRBD1, a call that cannot be tested without DNA. This CDR3 is built from 17 residues. From germline, CDR1 is SQVTM and CDR2 ANQGSEA. This chain's CDR3 is CSVVPGQGKRDDYEQYF.

The chain employs TRBV3-1 and TRBJ2-3. Germline V gene lookup returns CDR1 LGHDT and CDR2 YNNKEL (reference sequence). The CDR3 spans 15 residues. This chain's CDR3 is CASSQEGYSTDTQYF.

The chain is built from TRBV5-1 and TRBJ1-1; TCRdb selects TRBD1, and the lack of DNA leaves this call unchecked. The germline gives CDR1 SGHRS, CDR2 YFSETQ. The CDR3 covers 16 residues. The CDR3 loop is CASSFTGGQGFSEAFF.

CDR3 sequence reads: CASSEVTGAGNTIYF. The chain links TRBV6-1 to TRBJ1-3; the D call of TRBD1 rests on TCRdb alone, since no DNA is present to check it. Germline-derived CDR1 and CDR2 are MNHNS and SASEGT. CDR3 length equals 15 residues.

The J gene is TRBJ2-7, the V gene TRBV12-3 or TRBV12-4. The CDR3 consists of 13 residues. This chain's CDR3 is CASSSDRTYEQYF.

This chain joins TRBV20-1 and TRBJ2-2. The CDR3 spans 15 residues. Per germline, CDR1 DFQATT and CDR2 SNEGSKA (reference sequence). The chain's CDR3 is CSARSVLGEDGELFF.

The rearrangement links TRBV5-1 to TRBJ2-3; TCRdb's D call of TRBD2 is untestable without DNA. CDR3 length: 16 amino acids. Germline CDR1 and CDR2: SGHRS and YFSETQ. CDR3 region: CASSLGGTAFSDTQYF.

The CDR3 loop reads CASSFADREAFF. The chain uses TRBV12-3 or TRBV12-4 and TRBJ1-1; without DNA, the TCRdb call of TRBD1 cannot be checked. This CDR3 has 12 residues.